This TCR beta chain was captured by sequencing in a study of cytomegalovirus exposure and HLA in healthy donors. About the research overall: Counted in an early data release were about 80 million unique TCRs from HLA-typed donors. Study observations and caveats: Analysis was carried out at a later point, and it linked a missense DCLRE1C variant to TCR beta V- and J-gene trimming.

The PCR made use of 60 Vbeta and 13 Jbeta primers. Here immunoSEQ multiplex PCR was the method, and the copy in TCRdb shows in-frame clones only, minus some. The data contain fewer than 200,000 clones, roughly 70% of them singletons. There are 15 residues in the CDR3. Germline loops: CDR1 SGHRS, CDR2 YFSETQ. V was trimmed by 0 bases and J by 0 bases, leaving 6 bases between them. On this clone itself: What it recognizes is unknown.

Source material: PBMCs. The clonotype was recovered from a girl under 18 in good health and CMV-seronegative. The chain links TRBV5-1 to TRBJ2-2, with D maybe TRBD2 (6 bases). As DNA, the CDR3 is TGCGCCAGCAGCTTGGCGGGGGCGAACACCGGGGAGCTGTTTTTT. Amino acid sequence: CASSLAGANTGELFF.